The 17 T cell receptor beta chains given below trace back to one sample, sequenced in a study of cytomegalovirus exposure and HLA in healthy donors. Clones were sequenced by immunoSEQ multiplex PCR, and TCRdb holds only the in-frame ones, with some missing. The sample contains about 120,000 clones, 85% to 90% of which appear only once. Sequenced input: PBMCs. The source of these receptors is a woman younger than 45 in good health and CMV-seronegative.

Only one count was recorded for this clone. This chain joins TRBV5-1 and TRBJ2-2; 9 positions match TRBD1. CDR3 length: 16 amino acids. After removal of 0 bases from V and 4 bases from J, the junction contained 4 bases not matched to a gene. CDR1 is SGHRS and CDR2 is YFSETQ in the germline V gene. CDR3 sequence: CASSLDRGRSTGELFF. In DNA, the CDR3 is TGCGCCAGCAGCTTGGACAGGGGGCGAAGCACCGGGGAGCTGTTTTTT.

The V gene is TRBV7-9, the J gene TRBJ1-6; TRBD1 matches at 8 bases. Germline V lookup: CDR1 SEHNR, CDR2 FQNEAQ (reference sequence). V was pared by 5 bases and J by 8 bases, with 5 bases of the junction left unmatched. This CDR3 is 14 amino acids long. CDR3 sequence: CASSPRTGYSPLHF. CDR3 nucleotide sequence: TGTGCCAGCAGCCCGAGGACAGGGTATTCACCCCTCCACTTT.

This rearrangement joins TRBV29-1 to TRBJ2-3; no firm D call. Deletions cut 5 bases from V and 5 bases from J, with 8 bases between. The length of the CDR3 is 11 residues. In germline, CDR1 is SQVTM, CDR2 ANQGSEA. CDR3 amino acids: CSVIRIDTQYF. The DNA for the CDR3 is TGCAGCGTTATCAGAATAGATACGCAGTATTTT.

The J gene is TRBJ2-7, the V gene TRBV2; D not certain. Trimming took off 3 bases at V and 3 bases at J, with 9 bases between the two ends. Germline V gene data show CDR1 as SNHLY and CDR2 as FYNNEI. The CDR3 spans 13 residues. The CDR3 is CASSDGQHYEQYF. CDR3 DNA sequence: TGTGCCAGCAGTGATGGGCAGCACTACGAGCAGTACTTC.

Regarding this clone: Since a much larger clone is just one base distant, this may be a read error. The identical CDR3 is also encoded by other nucleotide sequences in the sample. The chain couples TRBV11-2 to TRBJ2-7; D remains ambiguous. Germline assignment: CDR1 SGHAT and CDR2 FQNNGV. This CDR3 is built from 13 residues. V shed 0 bases and J shed 1 base, with 4 bases lying between them. CDR3 coding DNA: TGTGCCAGCAGCTTAGACAGTTCCTACGAGCAGTACTTC. It translates to CASSLDSSYEQYF.

The rearrangement joins TRBV6-5 to TRBJ1-1; no definite D call. The CDR3 is 14 residues long. V was pared by 0 bases and J by 0 bases, with 5 bases between. In germline, CDR1 is MNHEY, CDR2 SVGAGI. The DNA of the CDR3 is TGTGCCAGCAGTTACTCTACTTTGAACACTGAAGCTTTCTTT. The encoded protein is CASSYSTLNTEAFF.

Note on this clone: Other DNA sequences within the sample encode an identical CDR3. The V gene is TRBV30, the J gene TRBJ2-2; D remains unclear. V gave up 3 bases and J gave up 7 bases, with 12 bases separating them. Per the germline V gene, CDR1 is GTSNPN and CDR2 is SVGIG (reference sequence). This CDR3 has 13 amino acids. CDR3 sequence (DNA): TGTGCCTGGAGACCCATCCCGGGCGGGGAGCTGTTTTTT. Translation: CAWRPIPGGELFF.

V gene TRBV18 combines with J gene TRBJ1-2; D gene unclear. CDR1 and CDR2 (germline): KGHSH, LQKENI. V lost 2 bases, J lost 1 base, and 14 bases lay in between. This CDR3 has 16 amino acids. The CDR3 region is CASSPSLVGDNYGYTF. The CDR3 coding sequence is TGTGCCAGCTCACCATCATTGGTGGGCGATAACTATGGCTACACCTTC.

The table lists this clone with a count of one. This chain uses TRBV27 with TRBJ2-5; 7 bases match TRBD1. The germline V gene has CDR1 MNHEY and CDR2 SMNVEV (reference sequence). Trimming removed 5 bases from V and 1 base from J; junction bases left unmatched: 10. The CDR3 is 16 residues long. Here the CDR3 reads CASSKGQAKGQETQYF. In nucleotides, the CDR3 is TGTGCCAGCAGTAAAGGACAGGCTAAGGGCCAAGAGACCCAGTACTTC.

This rearrangement joins TRBV9 to TRBJ2-3; 8 bases are shared with TRBD1. Trimming removed 3 bases from V and 6 bases from J; junction bases left unmatched: 3. CDR1 SGDLS and CDR2 YYNGEE come from the germline V gene. The CDR3 has 13 amino acids. This CDR3 is CASSAGGMDTQYF. CDR3 nucleotides: TGTGCCAGCAGCGCAGGGGGCATGGATACGCAGTATTTT.

The genes are TRBV5-6 and TRBJ2-7; D not resolved. Trimming removed 4 bases from V and 4 bases from J, with 9 bases in between. The CDR3 has 12 residues. Germline CDR1 SGHDT, CDR2 YYEEEE. CDR3 in DNA: TGTGCCAGCAGCCGACTGGAATACGAGCAGTACTTC. It translates to CASSRLEYEQYF.

This chain links TRBV5-1 with TRBJ2-5, with 11 bases that match TRBD2. Germline CDR1 SGHRS, CDR2 YFSETQ. CDR3 length: 16 residues. J was trimmed by 2 bases and V by 0 bases; bases with no gene match: 3. The CDR3 loop is CASSLAVAGGQETQYF. DNA of the CDR3: TGCGCCAGCAGCTTGGCCGTAGCGGGGGGGCAAGAGACCCAGTACTTC.

This chain links TRBV5-1 with TRBJ2-1, with 8 bases matching TRBD2. Per germline, CDR1 SGHRS and CDR2 YFSETQ. The CDR3 length is 16 residues. J lost 1 base, V lost 0 bases, and 3 bases had no gene match. CDR3 protein: CASSLVGLGSYNEQFF. The CDR3 bases are TGCGCCAGCAGCTTGGTGGGACTAGGGTCCTACAATGAGCAGTTCTTC.

The genes are TRBV5-4 and TRBJ2-7; 7 bases map to TRBD1. This CDR3 is built from 14 residues. V gave up 2 bases and J gave up 4 bases; unmatched junction bases: 6. The V gene's germline CDR1 is SGHNT and CDR2 YYREEE (reference sequence). The CDR3 DNA reads TGTGCCAGCAGCTTCGAGCGACAGGGTTACGAGCAGTACTTC. It codes for CASSFERQGYEQYF.

The chain couples TRBV27 to TRBJ1-1; 11 nucleotides line up with TRBD1. V shed 8 bases, J shed 4 bases, and the junction held 3 bases outside the gene matches. The CDR3 length is 13 residues. Germline V gene sequence: CDR1 MNHEY, CDR2 SMNVEV (reference sequence). The CDR3 is CASSGTGGTEAFF. The CDR3 DNA follows: TGTGCCAGCTCCGGGACAGGGGGCACTGAAGCTTTCTTT.

This clone was counted a single time. This chain joins TRBV11-2 and TRBJ1-2; TRBD1 is a possible D gene (6 bases). There are 16 residues in the CDR3. From germline, CDR1 is SGHAT and CDR2 FQNNGV. Between the trimmed V and J ends, which lost 3 bases and 5 bases, there was a span of 19 bases. CDR3 bases: TGTGCCAGCAGCTTCGGGGCAGCCGGGACAAATTATGGCTACACCTTC. This encodes CASSFGAAGTNYGYTF. The entire variable domain, with the rest obtained from reference TRBV11-2 and TRBJ1-2, is as follows: EAGVAQSPRYKIIEKRQSVAFWCNPISGHATLYWYQQILGQGPKLLIQFQNNGVVDDSQLPKDRFSAERLKGVDSTLKIQPAKLEDSAVYLCASSFGAAGTNYGYTFGSGTRLTVV.

This clone has at least ten counts. One end of the junction varies from germline; a read error may be responsible. This sequence joins TRBV2 and TRBJ1-5, with TRBD1 identical over 8 bases. The germline V gene has CDR1 SNHLY and CDR2 FYNNEI. This CDR3 spans 17 amino acids. CDR3 sequence: CASREGRGRRDNQPQHF. In DNA form, the CDR3 reads TGTGCCAGCAGGGAAGGCAGGGGGCGAAGGGACAATCAGCCCCAGCATTTT.